This T cell receptor (beta chain) derives from a study of beta chain features in type 1 diabetes. Points from the study as a whole: A PCR bias possibly favoring shorter templates would apply equally to patients and controls. Naive, central memory and Treg TCRB repertoires seemed to resemble each other more closely in patients than they did in healthy donors. Cells carrying high TCR expression could end up over-represented when cDNA is sequenced. Among all four CD4+ subsets, Type 1 diabetes patients had TCRB CDR3s that were moderately but significantly shorter.

Comment on this clone: Its target is not known.

Trimming cost V 10 bases and J 2 bases; bases outside gene matches: 4. Looked up from germline, CDR1 is ENHRY and CDR2 is SYGVKD. The CDR3 runs 13 residues. Isolated RNA was reverse transcribed in full, so expressed TCRB transcripts were sequenced. Profiled with immunoSEQ multiplex PCR; TCRdb holds only in-frame clones, not every one. The top ten clones hold less than 0.025% of a sample with 680,000 or so clones, roughly 12% of them seen once. This rearrangement joins TRBV10-3 to TRBJ2-5, with 10 bases fitting TRBD1. Sequencing used naive CD4+ T cells from blood. This receptor was obtained from a man aged 18 to 35 with type 1 diabetes. Written as DNA, the CDR3 is TGTGCCACCCAGGACAGGGGGCAAGAGACCCAGTACTTC. It codes for CATQDRGQETQYF.